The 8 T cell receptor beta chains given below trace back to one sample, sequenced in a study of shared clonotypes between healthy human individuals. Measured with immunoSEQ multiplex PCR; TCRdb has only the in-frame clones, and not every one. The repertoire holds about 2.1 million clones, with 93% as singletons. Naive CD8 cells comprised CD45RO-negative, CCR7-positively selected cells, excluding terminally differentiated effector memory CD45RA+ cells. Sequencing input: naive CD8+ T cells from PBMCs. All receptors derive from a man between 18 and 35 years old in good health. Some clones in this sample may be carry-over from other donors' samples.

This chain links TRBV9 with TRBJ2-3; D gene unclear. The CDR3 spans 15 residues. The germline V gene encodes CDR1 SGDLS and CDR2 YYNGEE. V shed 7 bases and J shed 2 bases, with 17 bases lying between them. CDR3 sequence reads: CASGKMGFTTDTQYF. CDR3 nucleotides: TGTGCCAGCGGCAAGATGGGCTTTACCACAGATACGCAGTATTTT.

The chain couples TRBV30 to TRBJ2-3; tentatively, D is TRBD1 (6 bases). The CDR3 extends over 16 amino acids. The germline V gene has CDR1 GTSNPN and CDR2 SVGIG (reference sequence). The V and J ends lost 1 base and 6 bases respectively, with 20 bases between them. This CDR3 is CAWSGVWRADSDTQYF. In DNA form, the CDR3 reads TGTGCCTGGAGTGGAGTTTGGCGGGCGGACAGCGATACGCAGTATTTT.

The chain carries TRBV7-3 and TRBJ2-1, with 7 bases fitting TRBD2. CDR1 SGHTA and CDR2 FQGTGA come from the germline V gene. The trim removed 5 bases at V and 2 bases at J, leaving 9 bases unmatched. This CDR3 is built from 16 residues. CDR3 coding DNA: TGTGCCAGCAGCCAAAGCGGGAACTTCCCCTACAATGAGCAGTTCTTC. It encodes CASSQSGNFPYNEQFF. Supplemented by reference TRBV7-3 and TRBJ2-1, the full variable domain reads GAGVSQTPSNKVTEKGKYVELRCDPISGHTALYWYRQSLGQGPEFLIYFQGTGAADDSGLPNDRFFAVRPEGSVSTLKIQRTERGDSAVYLCASSQSGNFPYNEQFFGPGTRLTVL.

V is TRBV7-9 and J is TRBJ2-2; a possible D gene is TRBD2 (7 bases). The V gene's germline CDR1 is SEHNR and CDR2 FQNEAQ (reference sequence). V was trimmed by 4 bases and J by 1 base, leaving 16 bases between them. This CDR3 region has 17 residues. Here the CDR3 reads CASSSRGGGLNTGELFF. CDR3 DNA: TGTGCCAGCAGCTCCAGAGGGGGGGGCTTGAACACCGGGGAGCTGTTTTTT.

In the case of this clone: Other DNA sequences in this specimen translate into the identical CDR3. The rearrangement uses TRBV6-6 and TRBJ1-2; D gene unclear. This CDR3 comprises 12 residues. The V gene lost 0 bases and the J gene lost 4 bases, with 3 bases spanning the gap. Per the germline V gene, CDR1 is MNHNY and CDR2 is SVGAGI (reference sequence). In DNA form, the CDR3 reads TGTGCCAGCAGTTACTCTGGCTATGGCTACACCTTC. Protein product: CASSYSGYGYTF.

CDR3 in DNA: TGTGCCAGCAGTGAAGCCTACGGGACGCAAAAGGCCTACCAAGAGACCCAGTACTTC. It specifies CASSEAYGTQKAYQETQYF. The chain couples TRBV6-1 to TRBJ2-5; D is possibly TRBD1 or TRBD2 (5 bases each). Germline V gene sequence: CDR1 MNHNS, CDR2 SASEGT. CDR3 size: 19 residues. The ends were cut back, 0 bases at V and 0 bases at J, with 20 bases in the middle.

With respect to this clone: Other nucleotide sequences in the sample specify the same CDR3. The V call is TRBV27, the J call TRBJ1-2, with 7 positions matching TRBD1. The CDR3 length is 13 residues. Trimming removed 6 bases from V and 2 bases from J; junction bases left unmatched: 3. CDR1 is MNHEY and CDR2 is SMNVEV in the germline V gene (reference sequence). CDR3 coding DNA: TGTGCCAGCAGCCCGGGACAGAACTATGGCTACACCTTC. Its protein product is CASSPGQNYGYTF.

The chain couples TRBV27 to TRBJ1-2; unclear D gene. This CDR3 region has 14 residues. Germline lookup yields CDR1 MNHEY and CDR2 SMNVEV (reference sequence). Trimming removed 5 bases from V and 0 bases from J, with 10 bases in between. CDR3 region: CASSDSPANYGYTF. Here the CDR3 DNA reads TGTGCCAGCAGTGACTCCCCAGCTAACTATGGCTACACCTTC.